This TCR beta chain is from a study of shared T cell receptors in the human thymus. A few counts support this clone. The assay was immunoSEQ multiplex PCR, and TCRdb's table has in-frame clones only and misses some. Of about 610,000 clones listed, roughly 88% are singletons. Trimming left V 3 bases short and J 2 bases short, with 8 bases between. The CDR3 sequence is 13 residues long. CDR1 is MNHNY and CDR2 is SVGAGI in the germline V gene (reference sequence). The sample also formed part of further work on human thymus T cells. That investigation notes: Donation came from healthy Finnish infants having corrective surgery for congenital heart defects. Thymic and blood repertoires appeared to carry a bias in their V and J gene usage.

Sequencing used thymocytes. The chain has TRBV6-6 and TRBJ2-7, with D tentatively TRBD1 (6 bases). The clonotype was recovered from a boy younger than two with a congenital heart defect. The DNA for the CDR3 is TGTGCCAGCAGTTATGACAGGCCCTACGAGCAGTACTTC. It encodes CASSYDRPYEQYF.